The entry that follows covers one TCR beta chain sequence. Its cognate antigen has yet to be identified. Qualities for individual bases were not recorded, and no much larger clone is one base off. The immunoSEQ hsTCRB v3.0 assay was used at survey level resolution for TRB variable region sequencing. The target sequencing depth for TRB was roughly 40,000-55,000 T-cell genomes per sample. An Illumina MiSeq with a v3 150-cycle kit was used to sequence the pooled TRB libraries. The source study handled its data this way. Repertoire analysis was run in R within a reproducible Nextflow workflow that covered QC, data transformation and analysis. Custom analyses were implemented in LymphoSeq2, an R package for AIRR-Seq data exploration. After excluding a few samples that yielded fewer than 5000 total TRB sequences, 188 HIV repertoires remained for analysis. Of the 188 retained HIV repertoires, almost 60 were collected before and more than 120 after ART initiation. Repertoires were downsampled to 5000 TRB nucleotide sequences, and summary statistics were averaged over 100 downsampling iterations. Only TRB sequences with CDR3 regions of at least seven amino acids were retained for analysis. A Shannon entropy-derived clonality score and the Gini coefficient were used to measure diversity. In the repertoire networks, any two of the top 5000 CDR3 amino acid sequences were linked whenever the two sequences differed by an edit distance of one. For TRB CDR3 amino acid sequences, GLIPH2 was used to predict antigen specificity groups and MHC restriction. CDR3 amino acid sequences were matched against VDJdb and McPAS-TCR to flag known CMV, EBV, HIV or tissue antigen associations. Pre-ART, post-ART and control groups were compared with Wilcoxon signed-rank tests and Holm-Bonferroni correction. TCRdb limited this immuneACCESS table to in-frame rearrangements with V and J called. A share of clones is missing; checked studies link under half to unresolved V genes, and the rest is unexplained. Clone size and V and J calls were adopted from that table, with D and trimming inferred from the DNA. This sample lists under 50,000 clones; 80% to 90% were detected once. The ten largest clones represent 4% of the sample.

This sample stems from a study of long-term antiretroviral therapy in people with HIV (dated by TCRdb to the early 2020s). Regarding the research as a whole: The earliest samples were collected roughly a decade before the 2015 WHO recommendation for immediate ART, at a time when ART was usually postponed until CD4 counts fell. About 40% of the roughly 30 participants with HIV were female. No cross-contamination during QIAcube processing was shown when test extractions of a monoclonal T-cell line were performed alongside about 33 polyclonal samples. A total of roughly 200 cryopreserved PBMC samples were contributed to the cohort by 30 adults with confirmed HIV infection, with samples collected serially over a mean of about 6 years (range 1-12). This retrospective serial study examined whether starting ART and sustained HIV suppression were associated with changes in the composition and diversity of the TRB repertoire in peripheral blood. General findings and caveats noted by the study authors: Because pre-ART samples had limited cell numbers, unsorted PBMC were profiled rather than sorted CD4+ and CD8+ T cells. The samples were dated from the mid-2000s to the late 2010s, and the ART regimens that were used may be less effective than current ART regimens. HIV repertoires had narrower CDR3 length ranges than controls, and the network structure suggested an antigen-experienced repertoire that shifted only slightly toward naive after ART. Starting ART was linked to a significant rise in TRB diversity, yet even after long-term ART the diversity remained significantly lower than in transplant donor controls. The repertoire was dominated across all time points by expanded TRB clones identified before ART initiation, although this dominance was seen to fluctuate and to decrease in many PLHIV after ART. Owing to limited PBMC availability, only the TCR beta chain was sequenced, without alpha chain pairing. Inferences about post-ART repertoire changes are limited because no data were available on ART adherence, viral resistance or therapy changes.

CDR1 and CDR2 are drawn from the germline V gene: SGHNT, YENEEA. Trimming takes 5 bases from V and 5 bases from J, and the germline ends sit 16 bases apart. Reading from cysteine to phenylalanine, the CDR3 counts 15 amino acids. Only the CDR3 part of the read is kept: 45 bases, read in frame from the first base. To be included, a participant needed at least one PBMC sample from before ART initiation plus at least two post-ART samples. Treatment was received in the United States of America by all participants with HIV. Before DNA extraction, cryopreserved samples of 1-10 million PBMC were thawed and then washed. At the time of the earliest PBMC sample, participants with HIV were aged between roughly 20 and 60 years. Each participant contributed PBMC samples from 1-4 timepoints before ART initiation and 2-8 timepoints after ART initiation, with a median of 7 samples. Serial HIV viral load, CD4+ T-cell count, ART history and demographic data were obtained for every participant. Genomic DNA was extracted from unsorted PBMC with a Qiagen kit on a QIAcube, processed in batches of 12 samples.

Sequencing was performed on unsorted PBMCs, taken 1.2 years after starting antiretroviral therapy. This receptor was obtained from a woman aged 50 to 60 with HIV. The chain links TRBV11-3 with TRBJ2-1; the D gene is possibly TRBD2, with 5 bases matching. The DNA sequence reads TGTGCCAGCAGCCCCTGGGAGAGTAGGGACAATGAGCAGTTCTTC. Translated, it reads CASSPWESRDNEQFF. This CDR3, with the reference TRBV11-3 and TRBJ2-1 proteins standing in past its ends, gives the full variable domain EAGVVQSPRYKIIEKKQPVAFWCNPISGHNTLYWYLQNLGQGPELLIRYENEEAVDDSQLPKDRFSAERLKGVDSTLKIQPAELGDSAVYLCASSPWESRDNEQFFGPGTRLTVL.